Below are 2 T cell receptor beta chains sequenced from a single sample in a study of technical replicates of blood from a handful of donors. Here immunoSEQ multiplex PCR was the method, and the copy in TCRdb shows in-frame clones only, minus some. The data hold around 79,000 clones, with more than 85% observed a single time. Sequenced input: T cells isolated from PBMCs. The receptor set was obtained from a human donor in good health. Some clones in this sample may be carry-over from other donors' samples.

J is TRBJ2-2 and V is TRBV19; no definite D call. The V gene's germline CDR1 is LNHDA and CDR2 SQIVND (reference sequence). Trimming pared 6 bases from V and 5 bases from J, leaving 4 bases between. This CDR3 has 11 amino acids. The CDR3: CASSQTGELFF. In nucleotides, the CDR3 is TGTGCCAGTAGCCAGACCGGGGAGCTGTTTTTT. The full variable domain, completed using reference TRBV19 and TRBJ2-2, is DGGITQSPKYLFRKEGQNVTLSCEQNLNHDAMYWYRQDPGQGLRLIYYSQIVNDFQKGDIAEGYSVSREKKESFPLTVTSAQKNPTAFYLCASSQTGELFFGEGSRLTVL.

Written as DNA, the CDR3 is TGTGCCAGCAGCGCATTGGGACAGGTTGCCGGGGAGCTGTTTTTT. Protein: CASSALGQVAGELFF. The chain is built from TRBV5-4 and TRBJ2-2, with 8 nucleotides matching TRBD1. V lost 4 bases and J lost 6; bases outside the gene matches: 8. Germline CDR1 and CDR2: SGHNT and YYREEE (reference sequence). This CDR3 region has 15 residues.